This T cell receptor beta chain was identified during a study of T cell responses to AZD1222 COVID-19 vaccine. This table comes from immunoSEQ multiplex PCR, and its TCRdb copy is limited to in-frame clones, with some not included. This table holds fewer than 250,000 clones, around 92% found once. The CDR3 extends over 14 amino acids. V was pared by 7 bases and J by 0 bases, with 10 bases between. From germline, CDR1 is MNHEY and CDR2 SVGAGI. The chain couples TRBV6-5 to TRBJ2-4; D might be TRBD1 (5 bases). The sequencing here drew on peripheral blood, taken on day 0 of AZD1222 vaccination. This TCR was recovered from an adult in good health. The CDR3 DNA follows: TGTGCCAGCATATCAGGGATAGCCAAAAACATTCAGTACTTC. Translating gives CASISGIAKNIQYF.